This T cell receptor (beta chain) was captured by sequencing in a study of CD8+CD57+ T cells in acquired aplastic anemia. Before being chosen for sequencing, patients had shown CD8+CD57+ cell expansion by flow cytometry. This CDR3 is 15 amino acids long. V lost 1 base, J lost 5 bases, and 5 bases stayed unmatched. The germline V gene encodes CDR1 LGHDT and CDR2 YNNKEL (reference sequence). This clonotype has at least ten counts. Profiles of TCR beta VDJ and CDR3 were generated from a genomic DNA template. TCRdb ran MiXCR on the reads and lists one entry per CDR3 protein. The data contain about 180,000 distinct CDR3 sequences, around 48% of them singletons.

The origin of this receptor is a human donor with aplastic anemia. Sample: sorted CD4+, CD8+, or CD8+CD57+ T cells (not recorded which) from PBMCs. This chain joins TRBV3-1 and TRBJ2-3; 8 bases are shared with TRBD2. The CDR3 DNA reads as TGTGCCAGCAGCCAAGGAGCGGGAGTGGTAGATACGCAGTATTTT. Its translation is CASSQGAGVVDTQYF.